Described below is a single T cell receptor beta chain sequence and its context. This clonotype has just a few counts. Its antigen remains unidentified. No much larger clone is present one base from it, and per-base qualities are unavailable. Reads for this sample came from an Illumina NovaSeq 6000. TCRalpha and TCRbeta cDNA libraries were constructed by 5'RACE with constant-segment primers, with sample barcodes and unique molecular identifiers being introduced. RNA was extracted from every sample with Trizol reagent. Amplification of the libraries took two PCR steps, and the second step added a second sample barcode plus Illumina TruSeq adapters. Sequencing of the libraries was done on an Illumina NovaSeq, producing 2 x 150 bp paired-end reads. On the study's bioinformatics: The reads were demultiplexed and collapsed into UMI-guided consensus sequences using migec v1.2.7. Using mixcr v2.1.11, UMI consensuses were aligned to TRA and TRB V and J templates and then assembled into clonotypes. Expanded or contracted clonotypes were those called significant by both edgeR and NoisET, with noise models trained on biological replicates. For edgeR calls, the cutoffs were a false discovery rate-adjusted p below 0.01 and a log2 fold-change threshold of 1. PCA with hierarchical clustering of max-normalized trajectories of the 1000 most abundant clonotypes was used as exploratory dynamics analysis. The CD4 or CD8 phenotype of responding clones was assigned using the separately sequenced CD4+ and CD8+ repertoires. TCRdb reran the public reads through fastp at Q25 and MiXCR, keeping productive beta chains. Here each entry gathers all rows of one CDR3 protein and keeps the most common genes and DNA. The V and J calls were not made by the authors but by TCRdb's processing. For this sample there are hundreds of thousands of distinct CDR3 sequences; around 27% appear just once. Around 12% of the sample goes to the ten largest clones.

Unmatched junction bases come to 4, with V trimmed by 1 base and J by 2 bases. Based on the germline V gene, the CDR1 and CDR2 sequences are SGHVS and FQNEAQ. The CDR3 starts with the cysteine, ends with the phenylalanine, and has 15 residues. Solely the CDR3 DNA is kept, with 45 bases framed from the first base. The data are from a study of T-cell memory formation after mild COVID-19 (dated by TCRdb to the early 2020s). Regarding the study in general: Most TCR sequence clusters were specific to one of the two donors. In two donors, T-cell clones that expanded and contracted after mild COVID-19 were followed by sequencing TCRalpha and TCRbeta repertoires longitudinally. The cohort was made up of two young adult volunteers, one female and one male, who were previously healthy.

PBMCs were isolated by Ficoll-Paque density gradient centrifugation. The paper as a whole reports these results and caveats: Only a couple of mild cases were covered in the study, and larger cohorts including severe cases with pre-infection samples were considered necessary. Some responding clones were found in pre-infection memory, which suggests that pre-existing cross-reactive memory T cells took part in the SARS-CoV-2 response. The second-wave clones that peaked on day 37 were not confirmed to be SARS-CoV-2 specific. Balanced CD4/CD8 phenotypes were observed for clones contracting from day 15 to 85, whereas a bias towards CD4+ was observed for a second wave of clones expanding from day 15 to 37. Contracting CD4+ clones appeared mostly in the CM and EM memory subsets, whereas CD8+ clones were enriched in EMRA.

The receptor chain draws on TRBV7-8 and TRBJ1-1; TRBD1 lines up with 7 middle nucleotides. Sequencing was done on a sample of PBMCs or a T cell subset sorted from them (not recorded which). This TCR derives from an adult woman who had mild COVID-19 (a few samples of this study predate the infection). The sample titles of this study are shuffled in the database, so cell type and time point are left out; the donor was told from shared clones. The nucleotides are TGTGCCAGCAGCTTAGGGGGACAGTTAAACACTGAAGCTTTCTTT. This codes for CASSLGGQLNTEAFF.